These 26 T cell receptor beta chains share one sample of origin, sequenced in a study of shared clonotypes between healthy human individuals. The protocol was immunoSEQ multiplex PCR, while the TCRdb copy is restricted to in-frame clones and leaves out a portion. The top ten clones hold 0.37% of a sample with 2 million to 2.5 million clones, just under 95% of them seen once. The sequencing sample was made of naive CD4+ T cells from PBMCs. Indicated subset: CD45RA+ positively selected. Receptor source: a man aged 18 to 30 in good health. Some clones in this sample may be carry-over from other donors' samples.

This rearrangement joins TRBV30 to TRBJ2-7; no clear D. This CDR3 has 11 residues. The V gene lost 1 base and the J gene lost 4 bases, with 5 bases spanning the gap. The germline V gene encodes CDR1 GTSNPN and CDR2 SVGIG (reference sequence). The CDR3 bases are TGTGCCTGGAGTGGGGTTTACGAGCAGTACTTC. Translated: CAWSGVYEQYF.

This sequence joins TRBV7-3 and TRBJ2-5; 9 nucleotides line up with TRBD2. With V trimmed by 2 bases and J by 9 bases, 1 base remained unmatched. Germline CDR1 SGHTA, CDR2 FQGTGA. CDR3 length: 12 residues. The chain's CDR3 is CASSLAGGAQYF. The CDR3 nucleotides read TGTGCCAGCAGCTTAGCGGGAGGGGCCCAGTACTTC.

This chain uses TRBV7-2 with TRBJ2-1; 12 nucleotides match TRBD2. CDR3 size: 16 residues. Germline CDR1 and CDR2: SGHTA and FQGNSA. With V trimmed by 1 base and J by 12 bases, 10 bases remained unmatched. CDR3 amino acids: CASSLEALAGGTRQFF. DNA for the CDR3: TGTGCCAGCAGCTTAGAGGCTCTAGCGGGAGGGACCAGGCAGTTCTTC.

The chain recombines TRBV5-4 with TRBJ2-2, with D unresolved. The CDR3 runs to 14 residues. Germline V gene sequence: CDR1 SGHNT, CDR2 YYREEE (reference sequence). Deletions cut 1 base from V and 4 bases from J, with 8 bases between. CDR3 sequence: CASSLKIGTGELFF. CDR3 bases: TGTGCCAGCAGCTTGAAAATTGGCACCGGGGAGCTGTTTTTT. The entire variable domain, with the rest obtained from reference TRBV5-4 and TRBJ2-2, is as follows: ETGVTQSPTHLIKTRGQQVTLRCSSQSGHNTVSWYQQALGQGPQFIFQYYREEENGRGNFPPRFSGLQFPNYSSELNVNALELDDSALYLCASSLKIGTGELFFGEGSRLTVL.

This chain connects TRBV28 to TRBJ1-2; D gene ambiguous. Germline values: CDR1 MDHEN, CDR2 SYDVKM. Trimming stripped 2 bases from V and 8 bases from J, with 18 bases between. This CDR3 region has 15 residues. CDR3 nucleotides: TGTGCCAGCAGTTTACCCCTTGGGCGGGGTAGGGGCTACACCTTC. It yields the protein CASSLPLGRGRGYTF.

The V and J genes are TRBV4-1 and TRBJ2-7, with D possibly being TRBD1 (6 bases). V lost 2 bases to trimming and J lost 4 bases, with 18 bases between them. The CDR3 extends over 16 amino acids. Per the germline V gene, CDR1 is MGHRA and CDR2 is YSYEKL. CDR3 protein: CASSQQTGSVSYEQYF. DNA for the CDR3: TGCGCCAGCAGCCAACAAACAGGGTCCGTAAGTTACGAGCAGTACTTC.

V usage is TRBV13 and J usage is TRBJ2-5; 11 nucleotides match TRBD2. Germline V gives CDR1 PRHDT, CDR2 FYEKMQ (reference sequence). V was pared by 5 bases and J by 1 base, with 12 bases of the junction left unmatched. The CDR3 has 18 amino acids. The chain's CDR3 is CASSPPDRTSGPQETQYF. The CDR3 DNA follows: TGTGCCAGCAGCCCACCCGATCGGACTAGCGGGCCCCAAGAGACCCAGTACTTC.

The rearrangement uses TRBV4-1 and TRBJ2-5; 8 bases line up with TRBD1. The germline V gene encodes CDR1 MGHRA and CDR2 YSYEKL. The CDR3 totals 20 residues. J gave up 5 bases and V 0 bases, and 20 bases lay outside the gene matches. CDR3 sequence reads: CASSQDLSLSFRGRGETQYF. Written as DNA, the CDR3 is TGCGCCAGCAGCCAAGATCTGTCTCTGTCTTTCAGGGGGCGAGGGGAGACCCAGTACTTC.

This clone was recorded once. The CDR3 reads CASRPPGLAGSYNEQFF. The CDR3 coding sequence is TGTGCCAGCAGACCTCCGGGACTAGCGGGCTCCTACAATGAGCAGTTCTTC. The chain has TRBV7-2 and TRBJ2-1, with 12 bases fitting TRBD2. V shed 6 bases and J 0 bases; nucleotides not matched to a gene: 6. CDR1 is SGHTA and CDR2 is FQGNSA in the germline V gene. The CDR3 length is 17 residues.

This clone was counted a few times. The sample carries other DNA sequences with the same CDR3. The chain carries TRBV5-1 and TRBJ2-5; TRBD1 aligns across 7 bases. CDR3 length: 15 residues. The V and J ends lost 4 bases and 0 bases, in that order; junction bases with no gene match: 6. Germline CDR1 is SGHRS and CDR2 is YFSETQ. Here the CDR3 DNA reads TGCGCCAGCAGCCCGGGGACAGCGTACCAAGAGACCCAGTACTTC. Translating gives CASSPGTAYQETQYF.

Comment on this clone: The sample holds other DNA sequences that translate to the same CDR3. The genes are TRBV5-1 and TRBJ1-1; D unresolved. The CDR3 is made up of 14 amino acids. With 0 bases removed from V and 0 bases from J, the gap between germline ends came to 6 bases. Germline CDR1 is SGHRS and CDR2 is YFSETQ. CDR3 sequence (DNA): TGCGCCAGCAGCTTGGAGGATCTGAACACTGAAGCTTTCTTT. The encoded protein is CASSLEDLNTEAFF. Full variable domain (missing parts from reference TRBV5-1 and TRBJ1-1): KAGVTQTPRYLIKTRGQQVTLSCSPISGHRSVSWYQQTPGQGLQFLFEYFSETQRNKGNFPGRFSGRQFSNSRSEMNVSTLELGDSALYLCASSLEDLNTEAFFGQGTRLTVV.

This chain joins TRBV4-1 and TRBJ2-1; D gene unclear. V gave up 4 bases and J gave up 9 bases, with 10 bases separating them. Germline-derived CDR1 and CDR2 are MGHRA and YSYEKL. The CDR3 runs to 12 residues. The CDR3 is CASSPPLGEQFF. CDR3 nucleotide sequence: TGCGCCAGCAGCCCACCCCTGGGTGAGCAGTTCTTC.

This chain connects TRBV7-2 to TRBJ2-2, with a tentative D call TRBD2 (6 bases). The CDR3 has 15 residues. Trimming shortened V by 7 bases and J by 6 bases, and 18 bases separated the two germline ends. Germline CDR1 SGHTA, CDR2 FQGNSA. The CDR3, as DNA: TGTGCCAGCAACCTTAGGGGACTCTCCCCCGGGGAGCTGTTTTTT. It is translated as CASNLRGLSPGELFF.

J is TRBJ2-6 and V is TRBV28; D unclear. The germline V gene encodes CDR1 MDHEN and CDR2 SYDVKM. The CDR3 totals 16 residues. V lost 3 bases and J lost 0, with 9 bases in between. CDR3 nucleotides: TGTGCCAGCAGTTTGTTGAGTATCTCTGGGGCCAACGTCCTGACTTTC. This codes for CASSLLSISGANVLTF.

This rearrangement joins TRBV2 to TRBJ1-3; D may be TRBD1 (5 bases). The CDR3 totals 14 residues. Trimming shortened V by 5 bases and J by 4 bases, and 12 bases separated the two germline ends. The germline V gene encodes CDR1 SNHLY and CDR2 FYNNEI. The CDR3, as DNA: TGTGCCAGCAGTATAGGGACCGCCGGAAACACCATATATTTT. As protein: CASSIGTAGNTIYF.

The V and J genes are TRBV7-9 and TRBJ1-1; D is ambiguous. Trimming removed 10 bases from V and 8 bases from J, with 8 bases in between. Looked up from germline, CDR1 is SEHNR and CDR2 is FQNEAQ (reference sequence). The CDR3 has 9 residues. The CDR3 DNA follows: TGTGCCACCTCGCCGGAAGCTTTCTTT. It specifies CATSPEAFF.

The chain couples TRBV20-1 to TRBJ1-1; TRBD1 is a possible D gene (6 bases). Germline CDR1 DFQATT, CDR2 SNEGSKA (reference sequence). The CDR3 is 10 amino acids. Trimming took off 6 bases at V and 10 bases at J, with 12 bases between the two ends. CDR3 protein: CSATGYLAFF. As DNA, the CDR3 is TGCAGTGCCACAGGGTACTTAGCTTTCTTT.

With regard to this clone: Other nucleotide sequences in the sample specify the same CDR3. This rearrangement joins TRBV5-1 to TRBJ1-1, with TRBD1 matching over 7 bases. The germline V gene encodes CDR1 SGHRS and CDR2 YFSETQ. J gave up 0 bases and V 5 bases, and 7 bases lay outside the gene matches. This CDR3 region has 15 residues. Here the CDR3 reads CASSLTGTVNTEAFF. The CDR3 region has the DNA TGCGCCAGCAGTTTGACCGGGACAGTGAACACTGAAGCTTTCTTT.

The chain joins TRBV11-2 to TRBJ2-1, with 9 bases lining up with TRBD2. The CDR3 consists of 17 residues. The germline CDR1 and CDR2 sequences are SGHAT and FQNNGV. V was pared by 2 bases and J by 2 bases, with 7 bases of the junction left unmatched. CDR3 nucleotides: TGTGCCAGCAGCTTAAGTGATTGGACTAGCGCCTACAATGAGCAGTTCTTC. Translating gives CASSLSDWTSAYNEQFF.

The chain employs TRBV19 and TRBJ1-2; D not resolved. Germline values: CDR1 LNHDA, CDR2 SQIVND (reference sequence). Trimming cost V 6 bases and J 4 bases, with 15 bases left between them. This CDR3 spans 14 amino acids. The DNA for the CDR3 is TGTGCCAGTAGAACTCAGAATGATCGCTATGGCTACACCTTC. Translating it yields CASRTQNDRYGYTF.

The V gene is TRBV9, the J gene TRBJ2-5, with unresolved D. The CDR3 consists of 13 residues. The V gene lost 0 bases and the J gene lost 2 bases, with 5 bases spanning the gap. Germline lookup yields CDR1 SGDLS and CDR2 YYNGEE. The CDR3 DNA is TGTGCCAGCAGCGTAGAGTGGCAAGAGACCCAGTACTTC. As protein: CASSVEWQETQYF.

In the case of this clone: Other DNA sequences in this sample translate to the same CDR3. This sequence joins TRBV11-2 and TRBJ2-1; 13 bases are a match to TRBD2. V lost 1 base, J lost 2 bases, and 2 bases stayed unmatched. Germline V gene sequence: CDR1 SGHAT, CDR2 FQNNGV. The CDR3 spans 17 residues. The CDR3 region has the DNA TGTGCCAGCAGCTTAGTTGGGACTAGCGGGGCCTACAATGAGCAGTTCTTC. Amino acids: CASSLVGTSGAYNEQFF. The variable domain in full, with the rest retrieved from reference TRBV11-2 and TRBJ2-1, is EAGVAQSPRYKIIEKRQSVAFWCNPISGHATLYWYQQILGQGPKLLIQFQNNGVVDDSQLPKDRFSAERLKGVDSTLKIQPAKLEDSAVYLCASSLVGTSGAYNEQFFGPGTRLTVL.

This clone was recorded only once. The CDR3 is CASSGLLAGTTYEQYF. CDR3 DNA: TGTGCCAGCAGTGGGCTCCTAGCGGGGACAACCTACGAGCAGTACTTC. The rearrangement joins TRBV25-1 to TRBJ2-7; 9 bases are shared with TRBD2. The V gene's germline CDR1 is MGHDK and CDR2 SYGVNS. Trimming cost V 4 bases and J 2 bases; bases outside gene matches: 9. The CDR3 spans 16 residues.

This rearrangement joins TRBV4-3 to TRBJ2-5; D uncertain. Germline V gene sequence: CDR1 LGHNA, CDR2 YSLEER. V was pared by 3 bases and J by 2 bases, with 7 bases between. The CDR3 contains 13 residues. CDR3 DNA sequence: TGCGCCAGCAGCCAGCAGGTACAAGAGACCCAGTACTTC. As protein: CASSQQVQETQYF.

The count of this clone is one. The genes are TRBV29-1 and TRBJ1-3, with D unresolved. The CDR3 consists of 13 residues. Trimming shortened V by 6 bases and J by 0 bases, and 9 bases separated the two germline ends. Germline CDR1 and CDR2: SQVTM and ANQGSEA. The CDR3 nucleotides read TGCAGCGTGATGGGGAACTCTGGAAACACCATATATTTT. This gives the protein CSVMGNSGNTIYF.

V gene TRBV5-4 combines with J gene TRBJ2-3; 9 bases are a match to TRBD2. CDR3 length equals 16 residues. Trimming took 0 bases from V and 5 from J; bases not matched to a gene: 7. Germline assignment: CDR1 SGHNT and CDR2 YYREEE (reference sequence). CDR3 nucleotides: TGTGCCAGCAGCTTGGTCTTGGCGGGAGGGTTAGATACGCAGTATTTT. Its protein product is CASSLVLAGGLDTQYF.